This passage covers 18 T cell receptor beta chains from one sample sequenced in a study of metastatic and nonmetastatic thyroid tumors. There were no patients who had received any treatment before thyroid surgery. TCRdb called clones again from the PCR reads with MiXCR. This sample has about 40,000 clones; roughly 10% occur once, and the top ten carry around a quarter. The sequencing input was blood. These receptors were taken from a female donor with papillary thyroid cancer or a benign thyroid nodule (not recorded which). Some clones in this sample may be carry-over from other donors' samples.

This clone was detected ten times or more. J is TRBJ1-1 and V is TRBV18; TRBD1 aligns across 10 bases. The CDR3 spans 20 residues. Germline V CDR1 and CDR2: KGHSH, LQKENI. The V segment lost 2 bases and the J segment 3 bases; nucleotides outside the gene matches: 18. Here the CDR3 reads CASSPIGLTGGVRVDTEAFF. The CDR3 nucleotides are TGTGCCAGCTCACCAATCGGGTTGACAGGGGGCGTACGGGTCGACACTGAAGCTTTCTTT.

J is TRBJ1-3 and V is TRBV7-2; D is ambiguous. The CDR3 is 14 amino acids. Deletions cut 5 bases from V and 2 bases from J, with 10 bases between. The germline gives CDR1 SGHTA, CDR2 FQGNSA. CDR3 region: CASSIPGAGNTIYF. DNA of the CDR3: TGTGCCAGCAGCATCCCCGGCGCTGGAAACACCATATATTTT.

This clone was seen at least ten times. V usage is TRBV5-6 and J usage is TRBJ2-7; D gene ambiguous. Germline CDR1 SGHDT, CDR2 YYEEEE. Trimming pared 3 bases from V and 0 bases from J, leaving 10 bases between. This CDR3 region has 14 residues. CDR3 coding DNA: TGTGCCAGCAGCTCTTTGGAGAACTCCTACGAGCAGTACTTC. Its translation is CASSSLENSYEQYF.

This clone was counted many times. The chain combines TRBV24-1 with TRBJ2-2, with D perhaps given as TRBD1 or TRBD2 (6 bases each). The CDR3 covers 17 residues. Germline CDR1 reads KGHDR; CDR2 reads SFDVKD. With 4 bases removed from V and 0 bases from J, the gap between germline ends came to 14 bases. CDR3 in amino acids: CATSEGGFHPNTGELFF. CDR3 nucleotides: TGTGCCACCAGTGAGGGGGGCTTTCACCCGAACACCGGGGAGCTGTTTTTT.

Comments on this clone: One end of the junction is discordant with germline, which a read error may explain. This chain uses TRBV9 with TRBJ2-2, with TRBD1 identical over 7 bases. The CDR3 covers 14 residues. CDR1 SGDLS and CDR2 YYNGEE come from the germline V gene. CDR3 nucleotide sequence: TGTGCCAGTAGCTCACGGGACAGCACCGGGGATCTGTTTTTT. Its translation is CASSSRDSTGDLFF.

This clone was counted at least ten times. The gene calls are TRBV4-1 and TRBJ2-5; D may be TRBD2 (6 bases). The V gene's germline CDR1 is MGHRA and CDR2 YSYEKL. The CDR3 sequence is 17 residues long. Trimming removed 1 base at V and 3 bases at J, with 18 bases between. This chain's CDR3 is CASSQVRRGEREETQYF. CDR3 coding DNA: TGCGCCAGCAGCCAAGTCCGTCGAGGGGAGCGGGAAGAGACCCAGTACTTC.

This clone was seen many times. The rearrangement links TRBV30 to TRBJ2-1; maybe TRBD2 (5 bases). CDR1 is GTSNPN and CDR2 is SVGIG in the germline V gene (reference sequence). The CDR3 is 14 amino acids. V dropped 5 bases and J dropped 6 bases, with 17 bases sitting between them. The CDR3 is CAWGLTHRGNEQFF. In DNA form, the CDR3 reads TGTGCCTGGGGGTTAACACACCGGGGCAATGAGCAGTTCTTC.

This clone has ten or more counts. V and J are TRBV4-1 and TRBJ2-7; D unresolved. The CDR3 is made up of 13 amino acids. Trimming cost V 0 bases and J 3 bases, with 6 bases left between them. Germline CDR1 reads MGHRA; CDR2 reads YSYEKL. The CDR3 nucleotides are TGCGCCAGCAGCCAAGATATGGGCTACGAGCAGTACTTC. As protein: CASSQDMGYEQYF.

This clone was found many times. The chain employs TRBV11-2 and TRBJ1-5; a possible D gene is TRBD1 (6 bases). Per the germline V gene, CDR1 is SGHAT and CDR2 is FQNNGV. Trimming took 4 bases from V and 2 from J, leaving 15 bases between them. This CDR3 comprises 16 residues. CDR3 loop: CASSSGTGRGNQPQHF. CDR3 bases: TGTGCCAGCAGCTCAGGCACAGGGAGGGGCAATCAGCCCCAGCATTTT.

Ten or more counts support this clone. In nucleotides, the CDR3 is TGTGCCAGCAGCCGGGAGCGAACCGGGACAGGTGAAGCTTTCTTT. Residues: CASSRERTGTGEAFF. V is TRBV27 and J is TRBJ1-1; 8 nucleotides agree with TRBD1. The CDR3 is 15 residues long. CDR1 and CDR2 (germline): MNHEY, SMNVEV (reference sequence). V shed 6 bases, J shed 7 bases, and the junction held 13 bases outside the gene matches.

This clone was found many times. The V call is TRBV7-6, the J call TRBJ1-1; perhaps TRBD1 as D (5 bases). The V gene's germline CDR1 is SGHVS and CDR2 FNYEAQ. The CDR3 is 13 residues long. Trimming left V 1 base short and J 8 bases short, with 11 bases between. The chain's CDR3 is CASSLVWAGEAFF. The CDR3 DNA sequence: TGTGCCAGCAGCTTAGTTTGGGCAGGGGAAGCTTTCTTT. The variable domain in full, with the rest retrieved from reference TRBV7-6 and TRBJ1-1, is GAGVSQSPRYKVTKRGQDVALRCDPISGHVSLYWYRQALGQGPEFLTYFNYEAQQDKSGLPNDRFSAERPEGSISTLTIQRTEQRDSAMYRCASSLVWAGEAFFGQGTRLTVV.

This clone was recorded at least ten times. The J gene is TRBJ2-7, the V gene TRBV28, with 7 bases lining up with TRBD2. Trimming at V came to 3 bases and at J to 3 bases, leaving 5 bases not matched to a gene. Germline loops: CDR1 MDHEN, CDR2 SYDVKM. The CDR3 length is 14 residues. The CDR3 here is CASSFRRELYEQYF. CDR3 DNA: TGTGCCAGCAGTTTTCGGCGGGAGCTCTACGAGCAGTACTTC.

This clone came up many times. The chain recombines TRBV2 with TRBJ2-7, with D possibly being TRBD2 (5 bases). Germline-derived CDR1 and CDR2 are SNHLY and FYNNEI. V dropped 8 bases and J dropped 6 bases, with 17 bases sitting between them. The CDR3 has 13 amino acids. CDR3 region: CASGLSPLAEQYF. The CDR3 DNA is TGTGCCAGCGGACTTAGCCCCCTCGCCGAGCAGTACTTC.

This clone was seen ten or more times. The chain joins TRBV12-3 or TRBV12-4 to TRBJ1-5; D is ambiguous. V shed 5 bases and J shed 3 bases, with 8 bases lying between them. The CDR3 spans 13 residues. The CDR3 loop is CASSPSYNQPQHF. In nucleotides, the CDR3 is TGTGCCAGCAGTCCCTCATACAATCAGCCCCAGCATTTT.

This clone was seen at least ten times. A read error may explain this, as a much larger clone is one base away. The rearrangement links TRBV11-2 to TRBJ2-6; 9 bases are shared with TRBD1. The V gene's germline CDR1 is SGHAT and CDR2 FQNNGV. The CDR3 spans 19 residues. For the CDR3, the DNA is TGTGCCAGCAGCTTATTTTTGTTAGGGACAGGGCTTGGGGCCAACGTTCTGACTTTC. This translates into CASSLFLLGTGLGANVLTF. Together with reference TRBV11-2 and TRBJ2-6, the CDR3 gives the full variable domain: EAGVAQSPRYKIIEKRQSVAFWCNPISGHATLYWYQQILGQGPKLLIQFQNNGVVDDSQLPKDRFSAERLKGVDSTLKIQPAKLEDSAVYLCASSLFLLGTGLGANVLTFGAGSRLTVL.

This clone occurred many times. The gene calls are TRBV2 and TRBJ1-2; D is ambiguous. Trimming shortened V by 2 bases and J by 5 bases, and 12 bases separated the two germline ends. This CDR3 has 14 residues. Germline V CDR1 and CDR2: SNHLY, FYNNEI. The CDR3 is CASSEMGIGYGYTF. Written as DNA, the CDR3 is TGTGCCAGCAGTGAAATGGGTATAGGGTATGGCTACACCTTC.

This clone occurred many times. The chain is built from TRBV12-3 or TRBV12-4 and TRBJ2-7; no clear D gene. Trimming pared 6 bases from V and 3 bases from J, leaving 9 bases between. The CDR3 covers 12 residues. The CDR3 DNA is TGTGCCAGCAGCCCTCCAAACTACGAGCAGTACTTC. Translated: CASSPPNYEQYF.

The chain is built from TRBV19 and TRBJ2-3; D is possibly TRBD2 (6 bases). This CDR3 has 15 amino acids. Trimming shortened V by 6 bases and J by 0 bases, and 13 bases separated the two germline ends. Germline V gene lookup returns CDR1 LNHDA and CDR2 SQIVND (reference sequence). CDR3 sequence: CASSPSVTSTDTQYF. As DNA, the CDR3 is TGTGCCAGTAGCCCTAGCGTAACTAGCACAGATACGCAGTATTTT.